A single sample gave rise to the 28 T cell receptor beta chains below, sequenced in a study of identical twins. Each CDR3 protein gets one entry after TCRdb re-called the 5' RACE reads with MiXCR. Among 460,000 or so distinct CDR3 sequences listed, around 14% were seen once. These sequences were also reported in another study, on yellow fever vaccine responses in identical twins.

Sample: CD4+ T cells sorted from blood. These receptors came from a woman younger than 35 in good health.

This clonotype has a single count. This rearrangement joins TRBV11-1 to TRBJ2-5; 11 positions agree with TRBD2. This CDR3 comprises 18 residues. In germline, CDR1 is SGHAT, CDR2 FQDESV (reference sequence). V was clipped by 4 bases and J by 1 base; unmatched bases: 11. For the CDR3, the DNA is TGTGCCAGCAGCTCGGTCGCGACTAGCGGGGCTCGCCAAGAGACCCAGTACTTC. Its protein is CASSSVATSGARQETQYF.

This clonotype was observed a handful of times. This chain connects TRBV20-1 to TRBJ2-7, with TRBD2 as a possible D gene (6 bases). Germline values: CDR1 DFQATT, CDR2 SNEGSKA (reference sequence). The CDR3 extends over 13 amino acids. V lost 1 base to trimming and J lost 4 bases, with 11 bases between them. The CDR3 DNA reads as TGCAGTGCTAGAGGTATAGCGGTTTACGAGCAGTACTTC. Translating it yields CSARGIAVYEQYF.

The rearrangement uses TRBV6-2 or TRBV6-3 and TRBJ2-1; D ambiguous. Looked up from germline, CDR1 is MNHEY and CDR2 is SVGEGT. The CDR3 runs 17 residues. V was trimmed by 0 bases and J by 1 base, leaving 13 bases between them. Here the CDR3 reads CASSYSGLVTSYNEQFF. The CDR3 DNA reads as TGTGCCAGCAGTTACTCAGGCCTAGTCACTTCCTACAATGAGCAGTTCTTC.

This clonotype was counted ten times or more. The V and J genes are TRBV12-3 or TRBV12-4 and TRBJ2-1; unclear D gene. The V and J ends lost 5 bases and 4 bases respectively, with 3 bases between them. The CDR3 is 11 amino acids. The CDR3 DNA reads TGTGCCAGCAGTCATTACAATGAGCAGTTCTTC. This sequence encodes CASSHYNEQFF.

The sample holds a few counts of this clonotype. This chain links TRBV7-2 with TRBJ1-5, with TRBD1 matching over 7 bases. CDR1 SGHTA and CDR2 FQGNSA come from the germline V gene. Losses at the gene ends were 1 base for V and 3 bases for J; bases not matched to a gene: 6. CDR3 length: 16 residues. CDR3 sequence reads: CASSLVSGQHNQPQHF. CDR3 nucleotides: TGTGCCAGCAGCTTAGTTTCGGGACAGCACAATCAGCCCCAGCATTTT.

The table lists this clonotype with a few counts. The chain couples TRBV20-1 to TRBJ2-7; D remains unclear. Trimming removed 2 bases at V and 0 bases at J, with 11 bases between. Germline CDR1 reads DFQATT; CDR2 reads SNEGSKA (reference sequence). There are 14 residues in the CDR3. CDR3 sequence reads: CSARIGGVSYEQYF. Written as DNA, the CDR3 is TGCAGTGCTAGAATCGGTGGCGTCTCCTACGAGCAGTACTTC.

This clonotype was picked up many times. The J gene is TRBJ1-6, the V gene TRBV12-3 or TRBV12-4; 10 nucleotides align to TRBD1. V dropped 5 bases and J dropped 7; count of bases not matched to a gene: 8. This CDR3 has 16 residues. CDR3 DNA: TGTGCCAGCAGTCCAGGGACAGGGGTCCTGAATTCACCCCTCCACTTT. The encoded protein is CASSPGTGVLNSPLHF.

Here the CDR3 reads CAISAGGPTDTQYF. The CDR3 nucleotides are TGTGCCATCAGTGCGGGGGGGCCGACAGATACGCAGTATTTT. This chain connects TRBV10-3 to TRBJ2-3; TRBD2 matches at 8 bases. Germline V CDR1 and CDR2: ENHRY, SYGVKD. Germline trimming cut 4 bases from V and 3 bases from J; bases unmatched to any gene: 3. The CDR3 is 14 amino acids.

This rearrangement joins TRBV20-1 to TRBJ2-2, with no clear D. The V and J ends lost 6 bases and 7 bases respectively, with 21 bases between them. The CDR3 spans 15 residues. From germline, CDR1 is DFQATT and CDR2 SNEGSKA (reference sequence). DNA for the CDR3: TGCAGTGCAAAGGCAGATGGATTCCCTATCGGGGAGCTGTTTTTT. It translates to CSAKADGFPIGELFF.

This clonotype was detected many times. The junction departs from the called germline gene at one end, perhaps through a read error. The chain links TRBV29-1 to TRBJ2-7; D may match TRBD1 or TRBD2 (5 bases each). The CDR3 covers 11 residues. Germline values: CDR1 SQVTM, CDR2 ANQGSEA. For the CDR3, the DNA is TGCAGCGTTCAAGAGGGGTACGAGCAGTACTTC. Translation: CSVQEGYEQYF.

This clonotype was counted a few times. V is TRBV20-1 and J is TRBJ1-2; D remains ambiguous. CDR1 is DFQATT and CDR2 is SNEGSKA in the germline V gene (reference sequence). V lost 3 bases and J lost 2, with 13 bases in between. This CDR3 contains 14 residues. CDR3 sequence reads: CSASEDPRNYGYTF. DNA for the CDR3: TGCAGTGCTAGTGAAGACCCGCGGAACTATGGCTACACCTTC.

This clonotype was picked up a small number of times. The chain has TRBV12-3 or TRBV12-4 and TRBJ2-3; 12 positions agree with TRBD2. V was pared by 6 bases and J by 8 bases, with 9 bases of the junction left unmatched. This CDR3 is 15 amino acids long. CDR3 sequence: CASRILAGGPGTQYF. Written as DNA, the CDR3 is TGTGCCAGCAGAATACTAGCGGGGGGCCCCGGTACGCAGTATTTT.

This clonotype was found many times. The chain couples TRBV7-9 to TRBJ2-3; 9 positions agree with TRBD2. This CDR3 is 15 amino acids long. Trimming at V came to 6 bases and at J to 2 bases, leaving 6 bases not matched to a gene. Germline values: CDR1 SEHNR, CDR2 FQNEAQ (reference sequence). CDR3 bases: TGTGCCAGCAGTCCGCTAGCGGGGTTCACAGATACGCAGTATTTT. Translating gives CASSPLAGFTDTQYF.

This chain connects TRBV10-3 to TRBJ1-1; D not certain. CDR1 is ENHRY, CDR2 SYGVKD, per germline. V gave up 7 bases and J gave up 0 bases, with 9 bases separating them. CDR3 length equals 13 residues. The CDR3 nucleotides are TGTGCCATCACCCTGGACGTGAACACTGAAGCTTTCTTT. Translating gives CAITLDVNTEAFF.

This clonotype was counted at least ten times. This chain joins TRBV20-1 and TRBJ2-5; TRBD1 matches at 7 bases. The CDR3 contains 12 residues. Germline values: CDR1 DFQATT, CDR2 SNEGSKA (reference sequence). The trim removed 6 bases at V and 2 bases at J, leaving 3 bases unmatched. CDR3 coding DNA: TGCAGTGCGTACAGGGGACAAGAGACCCAGTACTTC. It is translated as CSAYRGQETQYF.

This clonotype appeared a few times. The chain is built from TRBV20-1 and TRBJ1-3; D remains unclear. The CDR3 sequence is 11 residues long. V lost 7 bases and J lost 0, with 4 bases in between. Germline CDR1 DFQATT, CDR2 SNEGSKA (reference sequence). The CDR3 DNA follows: TGCAGTGTCCCCTCTGGAAACACCATATATTTT. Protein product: CSVPSGNTIYF.

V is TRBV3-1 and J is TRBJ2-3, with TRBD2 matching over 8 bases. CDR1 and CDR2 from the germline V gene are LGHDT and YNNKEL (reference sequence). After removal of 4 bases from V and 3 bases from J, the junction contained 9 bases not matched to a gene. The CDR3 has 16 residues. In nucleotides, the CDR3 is TGTGCCAGCAGCCGCATCGGGAGGGCCGAGACAGATACGCAGTATTTT. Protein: CASSRIGRAETDTQYF.

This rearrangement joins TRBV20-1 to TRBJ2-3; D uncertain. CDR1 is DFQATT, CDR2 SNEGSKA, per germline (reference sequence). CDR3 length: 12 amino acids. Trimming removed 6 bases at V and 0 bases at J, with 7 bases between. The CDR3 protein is CSAADSTDTQYF. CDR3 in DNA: TGCAGTGCCGCGGACAGCACAGATACGCAGTATTTT.

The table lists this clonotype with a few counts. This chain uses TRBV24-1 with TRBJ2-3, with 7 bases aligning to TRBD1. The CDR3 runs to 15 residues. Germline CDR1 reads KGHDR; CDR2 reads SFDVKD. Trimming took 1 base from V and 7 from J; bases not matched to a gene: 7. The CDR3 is CATSDLRGQAHTQYF. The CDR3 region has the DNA TGTGCCACCAGTGATTTAAGGGGGCAGGCCCATACGCAGTATTTT.

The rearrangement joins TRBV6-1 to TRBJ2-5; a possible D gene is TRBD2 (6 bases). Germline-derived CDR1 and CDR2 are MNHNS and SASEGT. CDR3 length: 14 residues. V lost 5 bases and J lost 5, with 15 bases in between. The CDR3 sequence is CASSRGILAETQYF. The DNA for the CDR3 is TGTGCCAGCAGTCGCGGGATTTTGGCGGAGACCCAGTACTTC.

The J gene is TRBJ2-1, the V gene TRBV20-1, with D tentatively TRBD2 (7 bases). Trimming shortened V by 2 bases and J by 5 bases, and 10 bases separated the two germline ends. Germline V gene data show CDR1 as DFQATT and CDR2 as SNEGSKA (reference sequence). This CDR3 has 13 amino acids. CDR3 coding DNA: TGCAGTGCTAGAAGAGGGGGGGACAATGAGCAGTTCTTC. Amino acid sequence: CSARRGGDNEQFF.

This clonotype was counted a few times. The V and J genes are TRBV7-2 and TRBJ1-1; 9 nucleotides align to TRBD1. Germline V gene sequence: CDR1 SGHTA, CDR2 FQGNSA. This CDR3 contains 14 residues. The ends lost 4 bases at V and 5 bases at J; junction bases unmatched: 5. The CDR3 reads CASSSTGGWTEAFF. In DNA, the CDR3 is TGTGCCAGCAGCTCGACAGGGGGTTGGACTGAAGCTTTCTTT.

CDR3 DNA sequence: TGCGCCAGCAGCAAGGCAGGCCAGCTTTCGGGGGGGACCCAGTACTTC. Translation gives CASSKAGQLSGGTQYF. The genes are TRBV4-3 and TRBJ2-5; the match to TRBD2 covers 7 bases. The germline V gene has CDR1 LGHNA and CDR2 YSLEER. The CDR3 is made up of 16 amino acids. J was trimmed by 7 bases and V by 5 bases; bases with no gene match: 16.

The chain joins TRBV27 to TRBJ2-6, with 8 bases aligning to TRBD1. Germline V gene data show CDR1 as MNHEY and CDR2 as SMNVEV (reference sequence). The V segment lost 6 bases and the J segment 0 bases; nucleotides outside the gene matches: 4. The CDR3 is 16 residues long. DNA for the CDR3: TGTGCCAGCAGCCGGCAGGGGGCCTCTGGGGCCAACGTCCTGACTTTC. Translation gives CASSRQGASGANVLTF. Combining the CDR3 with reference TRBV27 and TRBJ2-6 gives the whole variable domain EAQVTQNPRYLITVTGKKLTVTCSQNMNHEYMSWYRQDPGLGLRQIYYSMNVEVTDKGDVPEGYKVSRKEKRNFPLILESPSPNQTSLYFCASSRQGASGANVLTFGAGSRLTVL.

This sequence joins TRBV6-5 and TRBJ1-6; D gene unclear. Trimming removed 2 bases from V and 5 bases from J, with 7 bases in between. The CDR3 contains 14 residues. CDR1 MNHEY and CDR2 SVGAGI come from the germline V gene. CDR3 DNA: TGTGCCAGCAGTTACCTGCAGGATAATTCACCCCTCCACTTT. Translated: CASSYLQDNSPLHF.

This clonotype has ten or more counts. The CDR3 here is CASSLFSGAANSPLHF. CDR3 DNA sequence: TGTGCCAGCAGCCTTTTCTCCGGGGCCGCAAATTCACCCCTCCACTTT. The V gene is TRBV14, the J gene TRBJ1-6; TRBD1 is a possible D gene (5 bases). The germline V gene has CDR1 SGHDN and CDR2 FVKESK. CDR3 length: 16 amino acids. The V end lost 4 bases, the J end lost 7 bases, and 17 bases lay between the germline ends.

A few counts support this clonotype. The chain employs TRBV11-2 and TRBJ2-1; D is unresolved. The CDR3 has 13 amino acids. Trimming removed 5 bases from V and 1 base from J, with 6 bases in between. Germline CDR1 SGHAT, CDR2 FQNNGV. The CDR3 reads CASSPTSYNEQFF. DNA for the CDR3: TGTGCCAGCAGCCCGACATCCTACAATGAGCAGTTCTTC.

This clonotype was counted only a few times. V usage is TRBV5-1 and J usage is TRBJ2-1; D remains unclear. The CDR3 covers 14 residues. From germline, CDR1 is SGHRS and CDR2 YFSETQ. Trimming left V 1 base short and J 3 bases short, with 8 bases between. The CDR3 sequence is CASSLLGIYNEQFF. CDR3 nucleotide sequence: TGCGCCAGCAGCTTGTTAGGGATCTACAATGAGCAGTTCTTC.